These 22 T cell receptor beta chains came from one sample sequenced in a study of T cells in Graves' hyperthyroidism and ophthalmopathy. It was RNA transcripts that yielded the amplified TCR beta CDR3 regions. The HTBI primer set was used in a first-round RT-PCR of the TCR CDR3. TCRdb used MiXCR to reprocess the multiplex PCR reads, holding one entry per CDR3 protein. The sample consists of roughly 170,000 distinct CDR3 sequences, 9.4% of them appearing once. The material sequenced was blood. Receptors were obtained from a woman younger than 35 with Graves' hyperthyroidism that later progressed to Graves' ophthalmopathy.

In its sample, this clonotype was seen many times. The chain joins TRBV3-1 to TRBJ2-5, with D perhaps matching TRBD2 (7 bases). Germline V gene data show CDR1 as LGHDT and CDR2 as YNNKEL (reference sequence). This CDR3 region has 14 residues. Trimming cost V 2 bases and J 5 bases, with 12 bases left between them. CDR3 sequence (DNA): TGTGCCAGCAGCCAACGGGGGGCAGGCGAGACCCAGTACTTC. Translating it yields CASSQRGAGETQYF.

Only a few counts were recorded for this clonotype. The rearrangement links TRBV19 to TRBJ2-1, with D perhaps assigned TRBD1 or TRBD2 (5 bases each). There are 16 residues in the CDR3. The V gene's germline CDR1 is LNHDA and CDR2 SQIVND (reference sequence). With 3 bases removed from V and 3 bases from J, the gap between germline ends came to 15 bases. CDR3 protein: CASSIGTPGIYNEQFF. CDR3 in DNA: TGTGCCAGTAGTATCGGGACCCCAGGGATCTACAATGAGCAGTTCTTC.

This clonotype was detected many times. The rearrangement joins TRBV2 to TRBJ1-1; unclear D gene. The CDR3 spans 14 residues. CDR1 is SNHLY and CDR2 is FYNNEI in the germline V gene. V gave up 6 bases and J gave up 2 bases, with 13 bases separating them. The chain's CDR3 is CASRREQSNTEAFF. CDR3 nucleotides: TGTGCCAGCAGGCGGGAGCAGTCTAACACTGAAGCTTTCTTT. Based on the CDR3 plus reference TRBV2 and TRBJ1-1, the full variable domain is EPEVTQTPSHQVTQMGQEVILRCVPISNHLYFYWYRQILGQKVEFLVSFYNNEISEKSEIFDDQFSVERPDGSNFTLKIRSTKLEDSAMYFCASRREQSNTEAFFGQGTRLTVV.

This clonotype was recorded a few times. This chain uses TRBV5-4 with TRBJ2-3; D is uncertain. V lost 5 bases, J lost 6 bases, and 10 bases lay in between. The CDR3 consists of 12 residues. Germline-derived CDR1 and CDR2 are SGHNT and YYREEE (reference sequence). The CDR3 here is CASRQQGDTQYF. The CDR3 bases are TGTGCCAGCAGACAGCAAGGGGATACGCAGTATTTT. Combining the CDR3 with reference TRBV5-4 and TRBJ2-3 gives the whole variable domain ETGVTQSPTHLIKTRGQQVTLRCSSQSGHNTVSWYQQALGQGPQFIFQYYREEENGRGNFPPRFSGLQFPNYSSELNVNALELDDSALYLCASRQQGDTQYFGPGTRLTVL.

This clonotype was recorded many times. The rearrangement links TRBV2 to TRBJ1-4, with TRBD1 as a possible D gene (6 bases). The CDR3 length is 12 residues. Germline CDR1 reads SNHLY; CDR2 reads FYNNEI. The ends were cut back, 8 bases at V and 4 bases at J, with 8 bases in the middle. The CDR3 bases are TGTGCCAGCGACAGGTATAATGAAAAACTGTTTTTT. It specifies CASDRYNEKLFF.

This clonotype was counted only a few times. The V and J genes are TRBV29-1 and TRBJ2-2, with no clear D. The CDR3 length is 12 residues. V lost 3 bases to trimming and J lost 5 bases, with 7 bases between them. Germline-derived CDR1 and CDR2 are SQVTM and ANQGSEA. The CDR3 loop is CSVDKVTGELFF. The CDR3 nucleotides are TGCAGCGTTGATAAGGTGACCGGGGAGCTGTTTTTT.

This clonotype was seen at least ten times. This chain uses TRBV5-5 with TRBJ2-2; D is possibly TRBD1 (6 bases). This CDR3 region has 14 residues. Germline-derived CDR1 and CDR2 are SGHKS and YYEKEE (reference sequence). V lost 3 bases and J 5 bases, leaving 11 bases between the germline ends. The CDR3 loop reads CASSSPTGTGELFF. CDR3 nucleotides: TGTGCCAGCAGCTCCCCGACAGGAACCGGGGAGCTGTTTTTT.

A remark on this clonotype: Being one base from a much bigger clone, this may be a read error. The rearrangement uses TRBV20-1 and TRBJ2-3, with 13 bases fitting TRBD2. CDR1 and CDR2 (germline): DFQATT, SNEGSKA (reference sequence). The CDR3 spans 18 residues. The chain's CDR3 is CSARDFTSGGADTDTQCF. CDR3 sequence (DNA): TGCAGTGCTAGAGATTTCACTAGCGGGGGGGCCGATACAGATACGCAGTGTTTT.

This clonotype was detected many times. The CDR3 reads CASSVDAGGNTEAFF. For the CDR3, the DNA is TGTGCCAGCAGCGTAGATGCAGGGGGGAACACTGAAGCTTTCTTT. The chain couples TRBV9 to TRBJ1-1, with TRBD1 identical over 7 bases. With 0 bases clipped from V and 1 base from J, the junction kept 3 bases outside the gene matches. The CDR3 is 15 amino acids. Germline values: CDR1 SGDLS, CDR2 YYNGEE.

This clonotype was detected many times. The chain is built from TRBV2 and TRBJ1-6; 9 positions match TRBD1. CDR1 SNHLY and CDR2 FYNNEI come from the germline V gene. The CDR3 runs to 17 residues. The ends lost 8 bases at V and 1 base at J; junction bases unmatched: 9. The CDR3 DNA sequence: TGTGCCAGCTCGCCTAGGACAGGGGTTTCCTATAATTCACCCCTCCACTTT. As protein: CASSPRTGVSYNSPLHF.

This clonotype was observed many times. V is TRBV12-3 or TRBV12-4 and J is TRBJ2-5; 10 nucleotides line up with TRBD2. The length of the CDR3 is 16 residues. Trimming cost V 6 bases and J 5 bases; bases outside gene matches: 12. The CDR3 DNA reads as TGTGCCAGCAGCGGAGGGGCTAGCGGGAGTCTGGAGACCCAGTACTTC. It translates to CASSGGASGSLETQYF.

This clonotype was counted ten times or more. The chain carries TRBV12-3 or TRBV12-4 and TRBJ1-1, with D possibly matching TRBD1 (5 bases). V was trimmed by 5 bases and J by 6 bases, leaving 16 bases between them. The CDR3 length is 14 residues. The chain's CDR3 is CASSRLQGIAEAFF. The DNA for the CDR3 is TGTGCCAGCAGTCGGCTGCAGGGAATCGCTGAAGCTTTCTTT.

This clonotype was seen only a few times. This chain joins TRBV15 and TRBJ2-7, with a weak D call TRBD1 (5 bases). This CDR3 spans 14 amino acids. Trimming cost V 1 base and J 0 bases, with 7 bases left between them. Germline assignment: CDR1 LNHNV and CDR2 YYDKDF (reference sequence). The CDR3 is CATSRGRDSYEQYF. The CDR3 DNA is TGTGCCACCAGCAGAGGCAGGGACTCCTACGAGCAGTACTTC.

This clonotype has ten or more counts. This chain joins TRBV12-5 and TRBJ1-2, with D perhaps TRBD1 (6 bases). CDR3 length: 15 residues. Trimming removed 4 bases from V and 5 bases from J, with 17 bases in between. Germline V lookup: CDR1 LGHNT, CDR2 FRNRAP. The CDR3 coding sequence is TGTGCTAGTGGTTCCGGCGCAGGGGCTGGGTATGGCTACACCTTC. Amino acids: CASGSGAGAGYGYTF.

In this sample, this clonotype turned up many times. The chain joins TRBV30 to TRBJ2-7; D is possibly TRBD1 or TRBD2 (5 bases each). The CDR3 has 13 residues. Per germline, CDR1 GTSNPN and CDR2 SVGIG (reference sequence). V was shortened by 4 bases and J by 5 bases, with 15 bases between the two germline ends. CDR3 sequence: CAWKSGGADEQYF. The DNA for the CDR3 is TGTGCCTGGAAAAGTGGGGGAGCCGACGAGCAGTACTTC. The full variable domain, completed using reference TRBV30 and TRBJ2-7, is SQTIHQWPATLVQPVGSPLSLECTVEGTSNPNLYWYRQAAGRGLQLLFYSVGIGQISSEVPQNLSASRPQDRQFILSSKKLLLSDSGFYLCAWKSGGADEQYFGPGTRLTVT.

This clonotype has more than one count but fewer than ten. The chain recombines TRBV4-2 with TRBJ2-7; 7 bases line up with TRBD2. From germline, CDR1 is LGHNA and CDR2 YNFKEQ. CDR3 length equals 16 residues. V dropped 0 bases and J dropped 5; count of bases not matched to a gene: 10. In DNA form, the CDR3 reads TGTGCCAGCAGCCAAGAGGGGGGAGCGGGATGGGACGAGCAGTACTTC. Translation gives CASSQEGGAGWDEQYF.

This clonotype was seen a handful of times. This chain links TRBV5-4 with TRBJ1-2; D remains unclear. V shed 0 bases and J shed 3 bases, with 6 bases lying between them. The CDR3 covers 13 residues. Per germline, CDR1 SGHNT and CDR2 YYREEE (reference sequence). CDR3 in amino acids: CASSLDAYYGYTF. In DNA form, the CDR3 reads TGTGCCAGCAGCTTGGACGCTTACTATGGCTACACCTTC.

The sample holds many counts of this clonotype. This chain joins TRBV5-5 and TRBJ2-3; TRBD2 matches 9 bases. This CDR3 comprises 16 residues. CDR1 SGHKS and CDR2 YYEKEE come from the germline V gene (reference sequence). V dropped 2 bases and J dropped 4; count of bases not matched to a gene: 8. The CDR3 sequence is CASSLGSGSWSDTQYF. The CDR3 DNA reads as TGTGCCAGCAGCTTAGGTAGCGGGAGTTGGTCAGATACGCAGTATTTT.

This clonotype occurred many times. The gene calls are TRBV30 and TRBJ2-7; possibly TRBD2 for D (6 bases). This CDR3 contains 14 residues. The germline V gene encodes CDR1 GTSNPN and CDR2 SVGIG (reference sequence). The ends were cut back, 3 bases at V and 2 bases at J, with 14 bases in the middle. DNA of the CDR3: TGTGCCTGGAGCTCCGGGACTGATACCTACGAGCAGTACTTC. This codes for CAWSSGTDTYEQYF.

This clonotype was found many times. The V gene is TRBV20-1, the J gene TRBJ1-3; D is ambiguous. V lost 6 bases and J lost 0, with 9 bases in between. The germline V gene encodes CDR1 DFQATT and CDR2 SNEGSKA (reference sequence). CDR3 length equals 13 residues. CDR3 nucleotide sequence: TGCAGTGCCCCGGGCAGCTCTGGAAACACCATATATTTT. This translates into CSAPGSSGNTIYF.

Concerning this clonotype itself: This sequence may be a read error, since a much larger clone differs from it by one base. The chain is built from TRBV27 and TRBJ1-1; a weak D match, TRBD1 (5 bases). Germline assignment: CDR1 MNHEY and CDR2 SMNVEV (reference sequence). The CDR3 contains 14 residues. The CDR3 coding sequence is TGTGCCAGCAGTCCCGGGCAGGGACTCACTGAAGTTTTCTTT. Its translation: CASSPGQGLTEVFF.

This clonotype was counted many times. This sequence joins TRBV20-1 and TRBJ2-5; 9 positions match TRBD2. In germline, CDR1 is DFQATT, CDR2 SNEGSKA (reference sequence). The CDR3 is made up of 15 amino acids. V dropped 2 bases and J dropped 4; count of bases not matched to a gene: 8. CDR3 nucleotides: TGCAGTGCTAGACATAGCGGGAGTAAGGCAGAGACCCAGTACTTC. The encoded protein is CSARHSGSKAETQYF.